The TCR beta chain described here comes from a study of control samples from healthy donors and cancer patients. Produced via immunoSEQ multiplex PCR; TCRdb's table is partial and in-frame only. The sample has 150,000 or so clones, approximately 93% seen once; the top ten hold about 5%. The CDR3 sequence is 14 residues long. V trimming: 7 bases; J trimming: 7 bases; junction bases outside the gene matches: 12. CDR1 LNHDA and CDR2 SQIVND come from the germline V gene (reference sequence). Sequencing used blood. The origin of this receptor is a man aged 35 to 55 in good health. The chain recombines TRBV19 with TRBJ1-2; TRBD1 matches 7 bases. The CDR3 is CASTSPDRVGGYTF. CDR3 DNA: TGTGCCAGTACCAGTCCCGACAGGGTTGGTGGCTACACCTTC.